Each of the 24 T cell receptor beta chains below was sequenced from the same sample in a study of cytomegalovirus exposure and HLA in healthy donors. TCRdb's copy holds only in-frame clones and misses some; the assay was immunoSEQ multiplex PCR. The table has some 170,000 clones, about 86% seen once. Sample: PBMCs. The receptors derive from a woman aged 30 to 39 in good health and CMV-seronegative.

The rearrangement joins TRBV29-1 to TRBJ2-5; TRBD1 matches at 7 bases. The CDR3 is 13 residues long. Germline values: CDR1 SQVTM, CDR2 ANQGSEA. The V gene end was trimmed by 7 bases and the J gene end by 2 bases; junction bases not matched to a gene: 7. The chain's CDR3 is CSAPGQNQETQYF. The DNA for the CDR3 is TGCAGCGCCCCGGGACAGAATCAAGAGACCCAGTACTTC.

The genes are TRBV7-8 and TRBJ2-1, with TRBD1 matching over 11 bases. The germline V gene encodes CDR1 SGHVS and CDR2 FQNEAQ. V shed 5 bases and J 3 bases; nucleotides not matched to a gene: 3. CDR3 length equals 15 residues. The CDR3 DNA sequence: TGTGCCAGCAGCCGGGGACAGGGGGGCTACAATGAGCAGTTCTTC. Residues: CASSRGQGGYNEQFF.

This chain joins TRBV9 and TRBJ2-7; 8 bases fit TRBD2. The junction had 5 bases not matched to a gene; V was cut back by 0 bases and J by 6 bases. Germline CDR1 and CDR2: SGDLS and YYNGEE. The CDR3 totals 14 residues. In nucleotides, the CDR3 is TGTGCCAGCAGCGTAGCGGGGGGGCTTGGCGAGCAGTACTTC. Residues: CASSVAGGLGEQYF.

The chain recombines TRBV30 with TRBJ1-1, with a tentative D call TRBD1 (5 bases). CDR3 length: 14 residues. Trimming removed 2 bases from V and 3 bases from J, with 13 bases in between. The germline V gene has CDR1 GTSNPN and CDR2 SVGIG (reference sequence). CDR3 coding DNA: TGTGCCTGGAGTAAGGGGTATATAGACACTGAAGCTTTCTTT. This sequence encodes CAWSKGYIDTEAFF.

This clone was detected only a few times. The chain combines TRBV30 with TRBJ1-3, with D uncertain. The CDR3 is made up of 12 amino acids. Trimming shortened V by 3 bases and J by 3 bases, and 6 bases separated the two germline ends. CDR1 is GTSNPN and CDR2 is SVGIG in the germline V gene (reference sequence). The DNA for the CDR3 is TGTGCCTGGAGAGTGAGTGGAAACACCATATATTTT. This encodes CAWRVSGNTIYF.

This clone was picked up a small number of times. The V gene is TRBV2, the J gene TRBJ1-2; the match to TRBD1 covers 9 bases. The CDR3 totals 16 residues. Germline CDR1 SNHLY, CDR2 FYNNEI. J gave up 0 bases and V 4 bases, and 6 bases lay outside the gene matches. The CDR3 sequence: CASSAGGQGPNYGYTF. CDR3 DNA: TGTGCCAGCAGTGCGGGAGGACAGGGGCCTAACTATGGCTACACCTTC.

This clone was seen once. CDR3 DNA: TGTGCCAGCAGTTCATGGACAGGGGAGGGGAACACTGAAGCTTTCTTT. This gives the protein CASSSWTGEGNTEAFF. The chain carries TRBV27 and TRBJ1-1, with 9 positions matching TRBD1. The CDR3 has 16 amino acids. In germline, CDR1 is MNHEY, CDR2 SMNVEV (reference sequence). The J segment lost 1 base and the V segment lost 4 bases, leaving 7 bases of the junction unmatched.

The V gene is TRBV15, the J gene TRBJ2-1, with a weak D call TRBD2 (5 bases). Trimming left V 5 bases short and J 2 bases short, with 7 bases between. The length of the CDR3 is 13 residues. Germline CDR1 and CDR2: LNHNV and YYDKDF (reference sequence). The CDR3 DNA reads TGTGCCACCAGCCCCGGGGCCTACAATGAGCAGTTCTTC. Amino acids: CATSPGAYNEQFF.

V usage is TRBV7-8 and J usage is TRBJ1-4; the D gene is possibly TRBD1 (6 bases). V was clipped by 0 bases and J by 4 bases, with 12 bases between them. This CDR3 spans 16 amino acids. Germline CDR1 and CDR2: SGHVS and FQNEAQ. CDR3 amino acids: CASSLAGGGGNEKLFF. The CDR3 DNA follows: TGTGCCAGCAGCTTAGCAGGGGGGGGAGGTAATGAAAAACTGTTTTTT.

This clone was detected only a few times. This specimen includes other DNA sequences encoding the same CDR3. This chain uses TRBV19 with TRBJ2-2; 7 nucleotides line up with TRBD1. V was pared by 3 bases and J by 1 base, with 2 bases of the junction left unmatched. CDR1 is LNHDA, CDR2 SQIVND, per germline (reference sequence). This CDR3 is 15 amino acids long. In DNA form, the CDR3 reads TGTGCCAGTAGTATTAGACAGGGGAACACCGGGGAGCTGTTTTTT. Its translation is CASSIRQGNTGELFF.

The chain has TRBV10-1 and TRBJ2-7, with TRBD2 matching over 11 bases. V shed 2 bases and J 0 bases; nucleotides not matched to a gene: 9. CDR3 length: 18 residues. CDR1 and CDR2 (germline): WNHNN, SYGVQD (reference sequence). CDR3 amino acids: CASSEGGTSGGASYEQYF. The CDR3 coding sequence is TGCGCCAGCAGTGAGGGGGGGACTAGCGGCGGGGCCTCCTACGAGCAGTACTTC.

The CDR3, as DNA: TGTGCCAGCACCCGCGGGACAGGTGTTGAAGCTTTCTTT. Translating gives CASTRGTGVEAFF. The chain employs TRBV6-5 and TRBJ1-1; 8 positions match TRBD1. With 7 bases clipped from V and 7 bases from J, the junction kept 8 bases outside the gene matches. This CDR3 spans 13 amino acids. In germline, CDR1 is MNHEY, CDR2 SVGAGI.

The chain's CDR3 is CASSLDFNSGANVLTF. The CDR3 region has the DNA TGTGCCAGCAGCTTGGACTTTAACTCTGGGGCCAACGTCCTGACTTTC. The V and J genes are TRBV5-4 and TRBJ2-6, with D hard to call. There are 16 residues in the CDR3. V lost 0 bases, J lost 0 bases, and 7 bases lay in between. Germline V gene data show CDR1 as SGHNT and CDR2 as YYREEE (reference sequence).

CDR3 DNA: TGTGCCAGCAGCCAAGCCGACGGGCAGGGAGGTAATCAGCCCCAGCATTTT. Amino acids: CASSQADGQGGNQPQHF. The chain carries TRBV4-2 and TRBJ1-5; possibly TRBD1 for D (5 bases). The CDR3 loop spans 17 amino acids. The V end lost 1 base, the J end lost 4 bases, and 17 bases lay between the germline ends. Germline values: CDR1 LGHNA, CDR2 YNFKEQ.

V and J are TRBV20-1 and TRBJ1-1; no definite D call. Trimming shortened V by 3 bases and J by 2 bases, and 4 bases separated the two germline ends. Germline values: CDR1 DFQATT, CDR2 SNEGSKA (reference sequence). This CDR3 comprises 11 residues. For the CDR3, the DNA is TGCAGTGCTAGGTCTAACACTGAAGCTTTCTTT. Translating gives CSARSNTEAFF.

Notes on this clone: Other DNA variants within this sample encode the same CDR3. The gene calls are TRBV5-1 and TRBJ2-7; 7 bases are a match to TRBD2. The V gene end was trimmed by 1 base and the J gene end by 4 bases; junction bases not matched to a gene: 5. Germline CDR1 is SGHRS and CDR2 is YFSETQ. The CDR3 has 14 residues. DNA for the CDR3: TGCGCCAGCAGCTTGTCGGGGGGATCTTACGAGCAGTACTTC. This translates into CASSLSGGSYEQYF.

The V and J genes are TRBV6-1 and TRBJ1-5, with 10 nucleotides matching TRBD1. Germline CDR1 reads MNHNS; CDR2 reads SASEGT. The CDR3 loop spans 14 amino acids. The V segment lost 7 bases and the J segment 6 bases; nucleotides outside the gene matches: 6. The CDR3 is CASTTTGGGQPQHF. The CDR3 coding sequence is TGTGCCAGCACTACGACAGGGGGCGGTCAGCCCCAGCATTTT.

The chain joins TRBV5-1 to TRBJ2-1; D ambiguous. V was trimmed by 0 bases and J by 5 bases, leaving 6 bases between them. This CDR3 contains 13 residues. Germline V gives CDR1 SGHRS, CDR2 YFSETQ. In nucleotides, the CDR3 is TGCGCCAGCAGCTTGGCTCAGGACAATGAGCAGTTCTTC. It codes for CASSLAQDNEQFF. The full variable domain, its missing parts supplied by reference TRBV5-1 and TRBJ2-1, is KAGVTQTPRYLIKTRGQQVTLSCSPISGHRSVSWYQQTPGQGLQFLFEYFSETQRNKGNFPGRFSGRQFSNSRSEMNVSTLELGDSALYLCASSLAQDNEQFFGPGTRLTVL.

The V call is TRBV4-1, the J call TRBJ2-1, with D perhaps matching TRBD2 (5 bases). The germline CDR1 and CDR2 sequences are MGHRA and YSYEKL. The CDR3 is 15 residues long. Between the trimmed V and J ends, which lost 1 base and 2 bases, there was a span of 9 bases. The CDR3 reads CASSQVTGTYNEQFF. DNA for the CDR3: TGCGCCAGCAGCCAAGTTACCGGGACCTACAATGAGCAGTTCTTC.

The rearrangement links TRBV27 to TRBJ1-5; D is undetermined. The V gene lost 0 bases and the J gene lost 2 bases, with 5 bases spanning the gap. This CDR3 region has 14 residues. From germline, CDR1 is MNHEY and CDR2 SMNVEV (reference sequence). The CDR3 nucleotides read TGTGCCAGCAGTTTATCACCAGGCAATCAGCCCCAGCATTTT. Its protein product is CASSLSPGNQPQHF.

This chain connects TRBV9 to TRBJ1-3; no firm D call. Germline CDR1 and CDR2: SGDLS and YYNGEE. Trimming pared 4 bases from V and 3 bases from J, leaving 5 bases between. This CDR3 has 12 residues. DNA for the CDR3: TGTGCCAGCAGCTCCCTTGGAAACACCATATATTTT. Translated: CASSSLGNTIYF.

The CDR3 coding sequence is TGTGCCAGCAGTTACTCAGGGACAGGGGCCCTCTACGAGCAGTACTTC. Its protein is CASSYSGTGALYEQYF. The rearrangement uses TRBV6-5 and TRBJ2-7, with 10 bases identical to TRBD1. The CDR3 runs to 16 residues. Trimming at V came to 0 bases and at J to 3 bases, leaving 5 bases not matched to a gene. CDR1 is MNHEY, CDR2 SVGAGI, per germline.

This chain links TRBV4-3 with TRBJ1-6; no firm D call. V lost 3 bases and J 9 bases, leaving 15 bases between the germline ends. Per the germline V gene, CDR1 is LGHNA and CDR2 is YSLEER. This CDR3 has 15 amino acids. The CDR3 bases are TGCGCCAGCAGCCAGCAGCCCCTGGGGAGTTCACCCCTCCACTTT. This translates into CASSQQPLGSSPLHF.

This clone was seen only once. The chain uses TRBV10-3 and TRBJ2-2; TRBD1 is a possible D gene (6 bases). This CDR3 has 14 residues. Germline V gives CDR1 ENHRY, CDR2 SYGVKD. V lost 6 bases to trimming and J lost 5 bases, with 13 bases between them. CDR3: CAISPQGKTGELFF. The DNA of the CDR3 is TGTGCCATCAGCCCACAGGGAAAGACCGGGGAGCTGTTTTTT.